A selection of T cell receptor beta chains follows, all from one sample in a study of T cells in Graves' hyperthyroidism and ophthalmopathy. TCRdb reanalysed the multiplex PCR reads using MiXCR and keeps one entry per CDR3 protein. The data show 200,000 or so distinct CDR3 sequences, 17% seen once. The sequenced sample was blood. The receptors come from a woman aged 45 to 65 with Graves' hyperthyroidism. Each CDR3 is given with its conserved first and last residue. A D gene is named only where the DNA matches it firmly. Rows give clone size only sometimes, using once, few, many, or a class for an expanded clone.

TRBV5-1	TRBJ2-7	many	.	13	TGCGCCAGCAGCTTGTTCAGTTCCTACGAGCAGTACTTC	CASSLFSSYEQYF
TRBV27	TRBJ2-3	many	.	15	TGTGCCAGCGTCTCGCAGGAGGGGGGGACAGATACGCAGTATTTT	CASVSQEGGTDTQYF
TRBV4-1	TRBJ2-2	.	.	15	TGCGCCAGCAGCCGAACAGGGTTGTCGACCGGGGAGCTGTTTTTT	CASSRTGLSTGELFF
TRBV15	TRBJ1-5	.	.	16	TGTGCCACCAGCAGAGATAAGGCTTGGGGCAATCAGCCCCAGCATTTT	CATSRDKAWGNQPQHF
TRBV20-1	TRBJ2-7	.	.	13	TGCAGTGCCAGACGGGCCAGCTCCTACGAGCAGTACTTC	CSARRASSYEQYF
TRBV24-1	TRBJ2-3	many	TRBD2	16	TGTGCCACCAGTGACCCGGGACTAGCGGGCACAGATACGCAGTATTTT	CATSDPGLAGTDTQYF
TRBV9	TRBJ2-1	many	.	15	TGTGCCAGCAGCGTAGGGAGGCCCTCCCACAATGAGCAGTTCTTC	CASSVGRPSHNEQFF
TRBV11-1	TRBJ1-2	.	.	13	TGTGCCAGCAGCTTACAGTCAAGGGATGGCTACACCTTC	CASSLQSRDGYTF
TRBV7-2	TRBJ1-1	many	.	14	TGTGCCAGCAGCTTATTTCAGGATAGCCTCGAAGCTTTCTTT	CASSLFQDSLEAFF
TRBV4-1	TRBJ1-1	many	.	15	TGCGCCAGCAGCCAATCCTGGACGGGGAACACTGAAGCTTTCTTT	CASSQSWTGNTEAFF
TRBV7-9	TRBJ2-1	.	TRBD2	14	TGTGCCAGCAGTTTAGCGGGAGTGTTGCATGAGCAGTTCTTC	CASSLAGVLHEQFF
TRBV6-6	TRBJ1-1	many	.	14	TGTGCCAGCAGTTACTCGACAGGACGGACTGAAGCTTTCTTT	CASSYSTGRTEAFF
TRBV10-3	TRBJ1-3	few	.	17	TGTGCCATCAGTGAGTCCTCCATTGGGTCCTCTGGAAACACCATATATTTT	CAISESSIGSSGNTIYF
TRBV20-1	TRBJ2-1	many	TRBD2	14	TGCAGTGCTTCCGGGACTAGCGGGGGCAATGAGCAGTTCTTC	CSASGTSGGNEQFF
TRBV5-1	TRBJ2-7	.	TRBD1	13	TGCGCCAGCAGGGTGACAGGGTCTGACGAGCAGTACTTC	CASRVTGSDEQYF
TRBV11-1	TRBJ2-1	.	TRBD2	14	TGTGCCAGCAGCCGCCGGGACTACCACAATGAGCAGTTCTTC	CASSRRDYHNEQFF
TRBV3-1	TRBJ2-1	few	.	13	TGTGCCAGCAGCCTGGGACGGTACAATGAGCAGTTCTTC	CASSLGRYNEQFF
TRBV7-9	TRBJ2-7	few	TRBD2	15	TGTGCCAGCAGCTTGAGTGGCGGGAGTAGGTCCGAGCAGTACTTC	CASSLSGGSRSEQYF
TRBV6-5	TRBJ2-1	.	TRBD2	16	TGTGCCAGCAGTTACTTAGGAGGGAGGGCCTACAATGAGCAGTTCTTC	CASSYLGGRAYNEQFF
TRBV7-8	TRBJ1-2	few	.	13	TGTGCCAGCAGCCGTGACAGTGACAATGGCTACACCTTC	CASSRDSDNGYTF
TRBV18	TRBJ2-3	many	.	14	TGTGCCAGCTCATCAGACAGCCCCACAGATACGCAGTATTTT	CASSSDSPTDTQYF
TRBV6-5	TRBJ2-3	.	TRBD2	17	TGTGCCAGCAGTTACGAGGAGGCTAGCGGAGACACAGATACGCAGTATTTT	CASSYEEASGDTDTQYF
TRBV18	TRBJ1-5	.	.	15	TGTGCCAGCTCACCCGGGAGTGCACACAATCAGCCCCAGCATTTT	CASSPGSAHNQPQHF
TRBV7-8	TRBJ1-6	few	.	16	TGTGCCAGCAGCTCGGAGGGACCCGGGTATGGATCACCCCTCCACTTT	CASSSEGPGYGSPLHF
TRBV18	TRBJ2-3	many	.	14	TGTGCCAGCGCCACAGGGTTATTAGCTGATACGCAGTATTTT	CASATGLLADTQYF
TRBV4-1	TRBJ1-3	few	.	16	TGCGCCAGCAGCCAAGACCCCCTCGGCTCTGGAAACACCATATATTTT	CASSQDPLGSGNTIYF
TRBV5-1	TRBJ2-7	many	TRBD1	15	TGCGCCAGCAGCCCATCGACAGGGGGCATCTACGAGCAGTACTTC	CASSPSTGGIYEQYF
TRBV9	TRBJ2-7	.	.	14	TGTGCCAGCAGCGTAGATCCGGGTCCGGACGAGCAGTACTTC	CASSVDPGPDEQYF
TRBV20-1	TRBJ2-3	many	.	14	TGCAGTGCTCAGGTCCCTACTCGCACAGATACGCAGTATTTT	CSAQVPTRTDTQYF
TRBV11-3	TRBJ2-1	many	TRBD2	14	TGTGCCAGCACCCCTAGCGGGAGTTACAATGAGCAGTTCTTC	CASTPSGSYNEQFF